By share, the clone carrying this T cell receptor beta chain counts as large. The antigen is undetermined. The CDR3 runs 16 residues. The ends lost 6 bases at V and 0 bases at J; junction bases unmatched: 10. CDR1 is LGHNA and CDR2 is YNFKEQ in the germline V gene. The data belong to a study of T-cell reconstitution after alpha-beta-depleted transplantation in children. Study findings and constraints: T-cell numbers and diversity, one year after transplant, stemmed largely from T cells that were newly produced. Surviving recipient T cells and thymic progenitors produced the high day-60 TCRbeta diversity seen in some patients.

TCRbeta library construction was performed incorporating unique molecular identifiers. TCRdb re-called the PCR reads through MiXCR, storing one row per CDR3 protein. The data contain some 4,000 distinct CDR3 sequences, around 23% of them singletons. The input for sequencing was PBMCs, mostly from graft donor cells, taken 60 days after TCRalphabeta/CD19-depleted stem cell transplant. The V and J genes are TRBV4-2 and TRBJ1-1; 7 nucleotides align to TRBD1. This receptor was identified in a boy under two years old who had a stem cell transplant for SCID, so the T cells may come from the graft donor. CDR3 in amino acids: CASRHGQAHMNTEAFF. The CDR3 nucleotides are TGTGCCAGCAGACACGGACAGGCCCACATGAACACTGAAGCTTTCTTT.